One and the same sample provided the 9 T cell receptor beta chains below, sequenced in a study of blood T cells in healthy people across ages. Using a J-beta primer mix together with a sample-barcoded 5' primer, a second PCR was run for roughly 6 to 11 cycles. One entry per CDR3 protein results from TCRdb running MiXCR on the 5' RACE reads. The sample consists of hundreds of thousands of distinct CDR3 sequences, more than 45% of them appearing once. Sequenced: blood. The receptors originated from a woman over 75 in good health.

The V and J genes are TRBV10-2 and TRBJ2-3, with D possibly TRBD2 on 6 matching bases. The CDR3 runs 14 residues. Looked up from germline, CDR1 is WSHSY and CDR2 is SAAADI. Trimming removed 5 bases from V and 7 bases from J, with 16 bases in between. The CDR3 is CASSSGTAGHTQYF. CDR3 DNA sequence: TGCGCCAGCAGTTCCGGGACTGCGGGGCATACGCAGTATTTT.

The chain carries TRBV7-2 and TRBJ2-2, with TRBD2 matching 7 bases. The CDR3 contains 15 residues. CDR1 SGHTA and CDR2 FQGNSA come from the germline V gene. V was pared by 4 bases and J by 7 bases, with 9 bases of the junction left unmatched. CDR3 in amino acids: CASSSAQRGYGELFF. The CDR3 DNA reads TGTGCCAGCAGCTCCGCCCAGCGGGGCTACGGGGAGCTGTTTTTT.

This clonotype was detected ten times or more. The chain is built from TRBV9 and TRBJ2-7; no firm D call. The CDR3 is 14 amino acids. The germline V gene has CDR1 SGDLS and CDR2 YYNGEE. The V and J ends lost 3 bases and 6 bases respectively, with 16 bases between them. The CDR3 nucleotides are TGTGCCAGCAGCGGGACCTCAGAAGGTAGCGAGCAGTACTTC. Translation: CASSGTSEGSEQYF.

Only a few counts were recorded for this clonotype. This chain uses TRBV18 with TRBJ1-1; D gene unclear. There are 12 residues in the CDR3. The V end lost 3 bases, the J end lost 6 bases, and 8 bases lay between the germline ends. Germline V gene sequence: CDR1 KGHSH, CDR2 LQKENI. The CDR3 here is CASSPAAPEAFF. CDR3 coding DNA: TGTGCCAGCTCACCTGCCGCCCCTGAAGCTTTCTTT.

The chain has TRBV20-1 and TRBJ1-6; D is unclear. Germline CDR1 is DFQATT and CDR2 is SNEGSKA (reference sequence). The CDR3 length is 15 residues. V lost 2 bases to trimming and J lost 9 bases, with 17 bases between them. The CDR3 coding sequence is TGCAGTGCTAGACCCCCCGGGGTTGGGCGTTCACCCCTCCACTTT. Encoded protein: CSARPPGVGRSPLHF.

The gene calls are TRBV11-2 and TRBJ1-2, with a weak D call TRBD1 (5 bases). V lost 1 base and J lost 1, with 10 bases in between. Germline-derived CDR1 and CDR2 are SGHAT and FQNNGV. This CDR3 comprises 15 residues. CDR3 amino acids: CASSLVGTLNYGYTF. CDR3 DNA: TGTGCCAGCAGCTTAGTAGGGACCCTTAACTATGGCTACACCTTC.

With respect to this clonotype: The junction and the germline gene differ at one end; a read error may be behind it. This rearrangement joins TRBV9 to TRBJ2-3, with 8 bases matching TRBD2. CDR1 and CDR2 (germline): SGDLS, YYNGEE. The CDR3 covers 14 residues. CDR3 DNA: TGTGCCAGCAGCGTAGCTACGGGGGGGGATACGCAGTTTTTT. The encoded protein is CASSVATGGDTQFF.

The chain uses TRBV4-1 and TRBJ2-1; 9 bases align to TRBD1. Germline CDR1 and CDR2: MGHRA and YSYEKL. The CDR3 sequence is 16 residues long. The V and J ends lost 1 base and 9 bases, in that order; junction bases with no gene match: 10. Here the CDR3 reads CASSQVRAQGAGEQFF. In DNA, the CDR3 is TGCGCCAGCAGCCAAGTAAGGGCACAGGGGGCCGGTGAGCAGTTCTTC.

This clonotype was counted at least ten times. V is TRBV20-1 and J is TRBJ2-5; 7 bases are a match to TRBD2. Germline V gene sequence: CDR1 DFQATT, CDR2 SNEGSKA (reference sequence). The CDR3 is 16 residues long. The V gene end was trimmed by 1 base and the J gene end by 2 bases; junction bases not matched to a gene: 10. The CDR3, as DNA: TGCAGTGCTAGAGCAGCGGGGCTAAAATTTCAAGAGACCCAGTACTTC. It translates to CSARAAGLKFQETQYF.